Listed below are T cell receptor beta chains from one sample, sequenced in a study of blood T cell repertoires in COVID-19. Clones were read by immunoSEQ multiplex PCR, and TCRdb kept only the in-frame ones, dropping some. The data show about 180,000 clones, around 90% seen once. The specimen was peripheral blood. The receptors derive from a woman aged 45-65 years with acute or convalescent COVID-19. The CDR3 runs from the conserved cysteine through the conserved F or W. The order of the fields is J gene, CDR3 length, V gene, clone size, CDR3 protein. Not all rows give a size; the values are once, few, many and, for expanded clones, a class.

j_call: TRBJ2-3; cdr3_length: 15; v_call: TRBV10-2; clone_size: NA; cdr3_aa: CASSLAGGGVDTQYF
j_call: TRBJ1-5; cdr3_length: 13; v_call: TRBV19; clone_size: NA; cdr3_aa: CASSMILNQPQHF
j_call: TRBJ2-1; cdr3_length: 17; v_call: TRBV24-1; clone_size: NA; cdr3_aa: CATSSRGRGEGRNEQFF
j_call: TRBJ2-1; cdr3_length: 16; v_call: TRBV7-2; clone_size: NA; cdr3_aa: CASSLVGTSGNNEQFF
j_call: TRBJ1-6; cdr3_length: 14; v_call: TRBV30; clone_size: NA; cdr3_aa: CAWRGQAYNSPLHF
j_call: TRBJ2-3; cdr3_length: 16; v_call: TRBV5-5; clone_size: NA; cdr3_aa: CASSSRTSGPWYTQYF
j_call: TRBJ2-1; cdr3_length: 16; v_call: TRBV4-1; clone_size: few; cdr3_aa: CASSQVDRSLNNEQFF
j_call: TRBJ2-1; cdr3_length: 12; v_call: TRBV5-1; clone_size: NA; cdr3_aa: CASSLDSGRQFF
j_call: TRBJ1-3; cdr3_length: 14; v_call: TRBV7-3; clone_size: few; cdr3_aa: CASSLSGPGNTIYF
j_call: TRBJ1-1; cdr3_length: 14; v_call: TRBV12-5; clone_size: NA; cdr3_aa: CASVYQQGTTEAFF
j_call: TRBJ1-4; cdr3_length: 12; v_call: TRBV19; clone_size: NA; cdr3_aa: CASSIGSWELFF
j_call: TRBJ2-2; cdr3_length: 14; v_call: TRBV7-9; clone_size: NA; cdr3_aa: CASSLAVNTGELFF
j_call: TRBJ1-1; cdr3_length: 14; v_call: TRBV6-2/TRBV6-3; clone_size: NA; cdr3_aa: CASSFRVLGTEAFF
j_call: TRBJ2-3; cdr3_length: 13; v_call: TRBV4-1; clone_size: NA; cdr3_aa: CASSQDWGDTQYF
j_call: TRBJ2-7; cdr3_length: 15; v_call: TRBV7-2; clone_size: NA; cdr3_aa: CASSFQPGLAYEQYF
j_call: TRBJ2-1; cdr3_length: 14; v_call: TRBV29-1; clone_size: NA; cdr3_aa: CSASGQRPYNEQFF
j_call: TRBJ2-5; cdr3_length: 10; v_call: TRBV20-1; clone_size: NA; cdr3_aa: CSACRETQYF
j_call: TRBJ2-5; cdr3_length: 15; v_call: TRBV5-1; clone_size: NA; cdr3_aa: CASSLSSGGQETQYF
j_call: TRBJ1-1; cdr3_length: 13; v_call: TRBV6-6; clone_size: NA; cdr3_aa: CASKWRGNTEAFF
j_call: TRBJ1-3; cdr3_length: 14; v_call: TRBV11-2; clone_size: NA; cdr3_aa: CASSLGLSGNTIYF
j_call: TRBJ1-6; cdr3_length: 19; v_call: TRBV7-2; clone_size: NA; cdr3_aa: CASSFSNRDRGGVGSPLHF
j_call: TRBJ2-1; cdr3_length: 16; v_call: TRBV6-5; clone_size: NA; cdr3_aa: CASSSLGGGSYNEQFF
j_call: TRBJ1-5; cdr3_length: 14; v_call: TRBV7-9; clone_size: NA; cdr3_aa: CASSVDRGNQPQHF
j_call: TRBJ2-4; cdr3_length: 14; v_call: TRBV15; clone_size: NA; cdr3_aa: CATSIGQIKNIQYF
j_call: TRBJ2-7; cdr3_length: 15; v_call: TRBV4-2; clone_size: few; cdr3_aa: CASRAGLAGGYEQYF
j_call: TRBJ2-7; cdr3_length: 13; v_call: TRBV27; clone_size: NA; cdr3_aa: CASSFFQGGEQYF
j_call: TRBJ2-3; cdr3_length: 13; v_call: TRBV24-1; clone_size: NA; cdr3_aa: CATGPGDTDTQYF